These 17 T cell receptor beta chains came from one sample sequenced in a study of T cells in Graves' hyperthyroidism and ophthalmopathy (dated by TCRdb to the late 2010s). Libraries were built with multiplex PCR. TCRdb names Illumina HiSeq 2000 as the instrument used. TCR beta CDR3 regions were amplified from RNA transcripts. For the first round of RT-PCR on the TCR CDR3, the HTBI primer set was used together with the Qiagen OneStep RT-PCR kit. The public reads were run again by TCRdb, first through fastp at Q25 and then through MiXCR, and only productive beta chains were kept. When rows share a CDR3 protein, they turn into one entry using the most common DNA and genes. Present in this sample are hundreds of thousands of distinct CDR3 sequences, around 45% of which were seen just once. The ten largest clones add up to 8% to 8.5% of the sample. The material sequenced was peripheral blood or thyroid tissue (not recorded which). The receptors come from a woman under 30 with Graves' hyperthyroidism. Donor details come from another sample of the same person, matched by shared clones.

The chain links TRBV5-4 to TRBJ1-2; perhaps TRBD1 as D (5 bases). CDR1 is SGHNT and CDR2 is YYREEE in the germline V gene (reference sequence). The CDR3 loop spans 14 amino acids. With 0 bases removed from V and 4 bases from J, the gap between germline ends came to 10 bases. The CDR3, as DNA: TGTGCCAGCAGCTTGGGGGGCACGGTCTATGGCTACACCTTC. Its protein product is CASSLGGTVYGYTF. Complete variable domain (other parts from reference TRBV5-4 and TRBJ1-2): ETGVTQSPTHLIKTRGQQVTLRCSSQSGHNTVSWYQQALGQGPQFIFQYYREEENGRGNFPPRFSGLQFPNYSSELNVNALELDDSALYLCASSLGGTVYGYTFGSGTRLTVV.

This clonotype was observed once. Possible read error: a much larger clone is one base away. This rearrangement joins TRBV15 to TRBJ2-2; the D gene could be TRBD1 or TRBD2 (5 bases each). This CDR3 is built from 14 residues. V lost 10 bases and J 9 bases, leaving 21 bases between the germline ends. Germline CDR1 reads LNHNV; CDR2 reads YYDKDF (reference sequence). The CDR3, as DNA: TGTGCCATTAACGGGGCGCACGATTCCAGGGAGCTGTTTTTT. Encoded protein: CAINGAHDSRELFF. The full variable domain, completed using reference TRBV15 and TRBJ2-2, is DAMVIQNPRYQVTQFGKPVTLSCSQTLNHNVMYWYQQKSSQAPKLLFHYYDKDFNNEADTPDNFQSRRPNTSFCFLDIRSPGLGDTAMYLCAINGAHDSRELFFGEGSRLTVL.

This clonotype was counted a few times. V and J are TRBV12-3 or TRBV12-4 and TRBJ1-1; D is unclear. V was pared by 5 bases and J by 8 bases, with 12 bases between. The CDR3 consists of 12 residues. The CDR3 is CASSLQSKEAFF. The DNA of the CDR3 is TGTGCCAGCAGTCTTCAGAGCAAAGAAGCTTTCTTT.

This chain uses TRBV10-3 with TRBJ1-5; the D is unclear. The V end was cut by 10 bases, the J end by 0 bases, with 10 bases between. Germline V CDR1 and CDR2: ENHRY, SYGVKD. The length of the CDR3 is 13 residues. The CDR3 DNA sequence: TGTGCCAGCGGGGTTTTTAGCAATCAGCCCCAGCATTTT. Translated, it gives CASGVFSNQPQHF.

This clonotype was counted only a few times. A junction boundary mismatches the germline segment, possibly from a read error. J is TRBJ2-5 and V is TRBV5-8; the D is unclear. The closer fit of TRBJ2-7 to the DNA end suggests the J call may be wrong. Per the germline V gene, CDR1 is SGHTS and CDR2 is YDEGEE. The CDR3 consists of 15 residues. The DNA for the CDR3 is TGCGCCAGCAGAAGCACGGCGAACAGCCTCTACGAGCAGTACTTC. Protein product: CASRSTANSLYEQYF.

J is TRBJ1-5 and V is TRBV7-2; 9 positions agree with TRBD1. CDR3 length equals 16 residues. With 6 bases clipped from V and 6 bases from J, the junction kept 12 bases outside the gene matches. Germline CDR1 is SGHTA and CDR2 is FQGNSA. The DNA for the CDR3 is TGTGCCAGCAGTGAAACCCCCACAGGGGGCAGTCAGCCCCAGCATTTT. This codes for CASSETPTGGSQPQHF.

This clonotype showed up just a few times. This chain links TRBV5-4 with TRBJ1-2, with D uncertain. Germline V gives CDR1 SGHNT, CDR2 YYREEE (reference sequence). V dropped 3 bases and J dropped 8 bases, with 11 bases sitting between them. This CDR3 comprises 12 residues. The CDR3 spells CASSSTMGGYTF. CDR3 DNA sequence: TGTGCCAGCAGCTCGACAATGGGGGGCTACACCTTC.

Many counts were recorded for this clonotype. J is TRBJ1-5 and V is TRBV7-9; no firm D call. The CDR3 length is 13 residues. Germline V gene data show CDR1 as SEHNR and CDR2 as FQNEAQ (reference sequence). Trimming shortened V by 7 bases and J by 7 bases, and 14 bases separated the two germline ends. CDR3 loop: CASTKLGNQPQHF. The CDR3 bases are TGTGCCAGCACTAAACTAGGGAACCAGCCCCAGCATTTT. Together with reference TRBV7-9 and TRBJ1-5, the CDR3 gives the full variable domain: DTGVSQNPRHKITKRGQNVTFRCDPISEHNRLYWYRQTLGQGPEFLTYFQNEAQLEKSRLLSDRFSAERPKGSFSTLEIQRTEQGDSAMYLCASTKLGNQPQHFGDGTRLSIL.

As for this clonotype: One junction end disagrees with the germline gene, perhaps due to a read error. Here the CDR3 reads CVSSPTRAYGGETQYF. CDR3 sequence (DNA): TGTGTCAGCAGCCCTACCCGGGCTTATGGGGGAGAGACCCAGTACTTC. The chain employs TRBV7-4 and TRBJ2-5; D might be TRBD1 or TRBD2, each matching 5 bases. Per the germline V gene, CDR1 is SGHVT and CDR2 is SQSDAQ. CDR3 length: 16 residues.

J is TRBJ2-7 and V is TRBV10-3; unclear D gene. Trimming pared 4 bases from V and 2 bases from J, leaving 9 bases between. Germline-derived CDR1 and CDR2 are ENHRY and SYGVKD. This CDR3 has 13 residues. The CDR3 bases are TGTGCCATCAGTGGACACGTCCCCTACGAGCAGTACTTC. As protein: CAISGHVPYEQYF.

The chain has TRBV19 and TRBJ2-2, with TRBD2 as a possible D gene (6 bases). This CDR3 spans 16 amino acids. The V and J ends lost 6 bases and 4 bases respectively, with 18 bases between them. From germline, CDR1 is LNHDA and CDR2 SQIVND (reference sequence). CDR3 nucleotides: TGTGCCAGTAGCAACTACGGGACTCCGGTCACCGGGGAGCTGTTTTTT. Encoded protein: CASSNYGTPVTGELFF.

There are a few counts of this clonotype. The chain joins TRBV7-8 to TRBJ2-7; 11 bases fit TRBD2. The CDR3 is made up of 16 amino acids. The V and J ends lost 2 bases and 3 bases, in that order; junction bases with no gene match: 6. CDR1 and CDR2 from the germline V gene are SGHVS and FQNEAQ. The CDR3 coding sequence is TGTGCCAGCAGCTTATATACCGGGACTAGCGGCTACGAGCAGTACTTC. Amino acids: CASSLYTGTSGYEQYF.

This clonotype occurred once. This rearrangement joins TRBV5-5 to TRBJ1-1; 10 bases agree with TRBD1. Germline values: CDR1 SGHKS, CDR2 YYEKEE (reference sequence). The junction had 5 bases not matched to a gene; V was cut back by 4 bases and J by 2 bases. The CDR3 has 15 residues. The DNA for the CDR3 is TGTGCCAGCAGCCACCGGGACAGGGGAAACACTGAAGCTTTCTTT. This encodes CASSHRDRGNTEAFF.

This chain connects TRBV10-3 to TRBJ1-2, with D possibly matching TRBD1 (5 bases). The CDR3 is 13 amino acids. V lost 0 bases, J lost 8 bases, and 10 bases lay in between. CDR1 is ENHRY, CDR2 SYGVKD, per germline. CDR3 sequence reads: CAISESEGIGYTF. In DNA, the CDR3 is TGTGCCATCAGTGAGTCTGAGGGGATAGGCTACACCTTC.

V is TRBV19 and J is TRBJ1-1; D possibly corresponds to TRBD1 (6 bases). The CDR3 contains 17 residues. The germline V and J ends were trimmed by 4 bases and 1 base, with 19 bases remaining between them. CDR1 is LNHDA and CDR2 is SQIVND in the germline V gene (reference sequence). DNA for the CDR3: TGTGCCAGTAGTACCGCCTACGCTGGACAGAAGAACACTGAAGCTTTCTTT. It encodes CASSTAYAGQKNTEAFF.

V gene TRBV6-5 combines with J gene TRBJ1-2, with TRBD1 as a possible D gene (6 bases). The CDR3 is 18 residues long. V gave up 0 bases and J gave up 2 bases, with 19 bases separating them. Germline lookup yields CDR1 MNHEY and CDR2 SVGAGI. CDR3 amino acids: CASSYSRDTASENYGYTF. DNA of the CDR3: TGTGCCAGCAGTTACTCCAGGGACACCGCCTCAGAGAACTATGGCTACACCTTC.

This sequence joins TRBV29-1 and TRBJ1-2, with a tentative D call TRBD1 (6 bases). Germline assignment: CDR1 SQVTM and CDR2 ANQGSEA. The CDR3 sequence is 13 residues long. With 3 bases removed from V and 3 bases from J, the gap between germline ends came to 11 bases. CDR3 nucleotide sequence: TGCAGCGTTGATGGGGCAGGGGACTATGGCTACACCTTC. Protein sequence: CSVDGAGDYGYTF.